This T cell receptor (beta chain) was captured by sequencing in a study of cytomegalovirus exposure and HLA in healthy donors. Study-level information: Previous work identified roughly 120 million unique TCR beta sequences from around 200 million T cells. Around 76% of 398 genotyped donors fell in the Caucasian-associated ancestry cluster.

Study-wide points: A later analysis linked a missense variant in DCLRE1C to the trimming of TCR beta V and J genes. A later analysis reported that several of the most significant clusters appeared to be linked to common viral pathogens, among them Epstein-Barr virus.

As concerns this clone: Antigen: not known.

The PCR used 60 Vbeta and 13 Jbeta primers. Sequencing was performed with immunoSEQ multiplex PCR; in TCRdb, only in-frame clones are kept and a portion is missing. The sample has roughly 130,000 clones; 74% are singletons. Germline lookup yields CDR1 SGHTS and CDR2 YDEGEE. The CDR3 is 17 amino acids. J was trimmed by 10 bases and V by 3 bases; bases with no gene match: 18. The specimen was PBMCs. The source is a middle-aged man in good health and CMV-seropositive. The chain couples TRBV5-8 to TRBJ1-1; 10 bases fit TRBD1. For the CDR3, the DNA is TGTGCCAGCAGCTGGTATGGGACAGGGGAGATTTTGGTTCGAGCTTTCTTT. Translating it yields CASSWYGTGEILVRAFF.